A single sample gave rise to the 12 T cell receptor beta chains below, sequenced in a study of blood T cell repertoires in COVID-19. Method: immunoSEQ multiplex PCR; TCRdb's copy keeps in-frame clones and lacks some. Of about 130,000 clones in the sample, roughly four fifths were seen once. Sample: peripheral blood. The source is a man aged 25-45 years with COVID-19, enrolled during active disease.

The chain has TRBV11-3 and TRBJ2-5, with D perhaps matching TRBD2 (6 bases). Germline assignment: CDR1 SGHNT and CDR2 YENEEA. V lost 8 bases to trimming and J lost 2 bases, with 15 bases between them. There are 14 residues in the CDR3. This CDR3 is CASRGGQAQETQYF. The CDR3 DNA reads TGTGCCAGCCGGGGAGGACAAGCACAAGAGACCCAGTACTTC.

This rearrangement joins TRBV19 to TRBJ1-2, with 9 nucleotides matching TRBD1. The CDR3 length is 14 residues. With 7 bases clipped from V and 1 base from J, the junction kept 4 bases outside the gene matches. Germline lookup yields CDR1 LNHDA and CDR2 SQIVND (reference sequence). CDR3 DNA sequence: TGTGCCAGTACCCCGGGACAGGGTAACTATGGCTACACCTTC. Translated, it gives CASTPGQGNYGYTF. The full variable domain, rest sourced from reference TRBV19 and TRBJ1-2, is DGGITQSPKYLFRKEGQNVTLSCEQNLNHDAMYWYRQDPGQGLRLIYYSQIVNDFQKGDIAEGYSVSREKKESFPLTVTSAQKNPTAFYLCASTPGQGNYGYTFGSGTRLTVV.

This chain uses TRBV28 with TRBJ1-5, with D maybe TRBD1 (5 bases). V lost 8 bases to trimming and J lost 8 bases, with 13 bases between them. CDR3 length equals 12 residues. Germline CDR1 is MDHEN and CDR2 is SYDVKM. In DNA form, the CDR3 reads TGTGCCAGCGTGTTGGGAGGGGAGCCCCAGCATTTT. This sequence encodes CASVLGGEPQHF.

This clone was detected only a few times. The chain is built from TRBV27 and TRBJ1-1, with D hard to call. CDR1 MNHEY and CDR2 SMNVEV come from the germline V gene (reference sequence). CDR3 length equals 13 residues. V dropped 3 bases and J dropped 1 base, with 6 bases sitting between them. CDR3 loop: CASSLTQNTEAFF. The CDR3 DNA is TGTGCCAGCAGTTTGACACAGAACACTGAAGCTTTCTTT.

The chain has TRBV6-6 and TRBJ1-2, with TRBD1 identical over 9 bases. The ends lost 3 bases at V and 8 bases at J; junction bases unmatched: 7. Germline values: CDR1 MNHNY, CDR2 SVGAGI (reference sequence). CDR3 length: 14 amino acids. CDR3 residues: CASSYKGTGQGYTF. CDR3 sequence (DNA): TGTGCCAGCAGTTATAAGGGGACAGGGCAGGGCTACACCTTC.

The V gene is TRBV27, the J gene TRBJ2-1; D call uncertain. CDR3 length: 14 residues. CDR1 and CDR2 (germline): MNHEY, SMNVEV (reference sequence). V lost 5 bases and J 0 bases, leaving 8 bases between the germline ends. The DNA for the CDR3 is TGTGCCAGCAGTCAGTCCCTCTCCTACAATGAGCAGTTCTTC. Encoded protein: CASSQSLSYNEQFF.

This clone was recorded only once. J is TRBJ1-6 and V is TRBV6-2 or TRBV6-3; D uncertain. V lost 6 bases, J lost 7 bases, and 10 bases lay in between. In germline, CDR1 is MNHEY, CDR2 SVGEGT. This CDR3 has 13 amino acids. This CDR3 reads CASSSRPNSPLHF. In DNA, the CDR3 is TGTGCCAGCAGCTCCCGTCCCAATTCACCCCTCCACTTT.

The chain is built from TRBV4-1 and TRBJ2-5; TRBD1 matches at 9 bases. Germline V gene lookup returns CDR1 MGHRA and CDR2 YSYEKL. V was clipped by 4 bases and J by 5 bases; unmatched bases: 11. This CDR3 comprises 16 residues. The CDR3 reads CASSLLDRGFTETQYF. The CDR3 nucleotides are TGCGCCAGCAGCCTCTTGGACAGGGGATTTACGGAGACCCAGTACTTC.

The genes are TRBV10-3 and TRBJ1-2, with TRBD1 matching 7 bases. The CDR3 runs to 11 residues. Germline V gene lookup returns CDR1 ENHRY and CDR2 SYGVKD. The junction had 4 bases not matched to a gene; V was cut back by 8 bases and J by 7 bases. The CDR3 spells CAIRTGGGYTF. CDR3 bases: TGTGCCATCCGGACAGGCGGTGGCTACACCTTC.

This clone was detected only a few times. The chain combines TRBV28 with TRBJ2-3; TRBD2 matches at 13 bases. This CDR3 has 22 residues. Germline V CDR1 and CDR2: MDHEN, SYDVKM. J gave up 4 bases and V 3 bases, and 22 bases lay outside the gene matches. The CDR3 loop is CASSFLFSDTSGGAIIPDTQYF. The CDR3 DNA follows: TGTGCCAGCAGTTTTCTGTTTTCGGATACTAGCGGGGGGGCGATCATCCCAGATACGCAGTATTTT. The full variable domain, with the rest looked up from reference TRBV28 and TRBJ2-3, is DVKVTQSSRYLVKRTGEKVFLECVQDMDHENMFWYRQDPGLGLRLIYFSYDVKMKEKGDIPEGYSVSREKKERFSLILESASTNQTSMYLCASSFLFSDTSGGAIIPDTQYFGPGTRLTVL.

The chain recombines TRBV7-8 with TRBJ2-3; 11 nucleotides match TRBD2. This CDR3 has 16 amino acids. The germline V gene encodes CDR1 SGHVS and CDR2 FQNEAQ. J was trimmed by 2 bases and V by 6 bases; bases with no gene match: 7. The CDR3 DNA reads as TGTGCCAGCAGGCCTCCGACTAGCGGGGTCACAGATACGCAGTATTTT. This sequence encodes CASRPPTSGVTDTQYF.

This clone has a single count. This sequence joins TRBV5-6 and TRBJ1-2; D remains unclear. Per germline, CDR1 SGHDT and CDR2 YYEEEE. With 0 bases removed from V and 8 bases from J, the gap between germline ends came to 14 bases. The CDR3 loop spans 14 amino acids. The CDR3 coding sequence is TGTGCCAGCAGCTTGGGAGCGGGTAGGGCCGGCTACACCTTC. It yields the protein CASSLGAGRAGYTF.